The 21 T cell receptor beta chains reported below all come from one sample, sequenced in a study of blood T cells in healthy people across ages. Alongside a J-beta primer mix, a sample-barcoded 5' primer served in a second PCR lasting about 7 to 11 cycles. TCRdb used MiXCR to reprocess the 5' RACE reads, holding one entry per CDR3 protein. The sample has 1.5 million to 1.8 million distinct CDR3 sequences, roughly 43% seen once. The sequenced sample consisted of blood. These receptors were obtained from a woman aged 18-30 years in good health.

The chain employs TRBV3-1 and TRBJ1-1, with D perhaps matching TRBD1 (5 bases). Germline V gene sequence: CDR1 LGHDT, CDR2 YNNKEL (reference sequence). V lost 8 bases to trimming and J lost 0 bases, with 16 bases between them. This CDR3 contains 15 residues. CDR3 DNA sequence: TGTGCCAGCGGCGCTAGAAAGGGGATGAACACTGAAGCTTTCTTT. It translates to CASGARKGMNTEAFF. The whole variable domain, remainder taken from reference TRBV3-1 and TRBJ1-1, is DTAVSQTPKYLVTQMGNDKSIKCEQNLGHDTMYWYKQDSKKFLKIMFSYNNKELIINETVPNRFSPKSPDKAHLNLHINSLELGDSAVYFCASGARKGMNTEAFFGQGTRLTVV.

This chain joins TRBV6-5 and TRBJ2-1; TRBD2 aligns across 7 bases. The germline V gene has CDR1 MNHEY and CDR2 SVGAGI. The CDR3 consists of 19 residues. Unmatched junction bases numbered 19, after V lost 1 base and J lost 7 bases. The CDR3 DNA reads as TGTGCCAGCAGTTACTTATCGGCTGGAGTGGGAGGGCCGGGGAATGAGCAGTTCTTC. The encoded protein is CASSYLSAGVGGPGNEQFF.

This clonotype was detected a few times. The CDR3 DNA reads TGTGCCAGCAGCGTAGTGTCCCGGGATCACGCTGAAGCTTTCTTT. Translated, it gives CASSVVSRDHAEAFF. This chain connects TRBV9 to TRBJ1-1; unclear D gene. There are 15 residues in the CDR3. V gave up 0 bases and J gave up 6 bases, with 15 bases separating them. Germline V gene lookup returns CDR1 SGDLS and CDR2 YYNGEE.

V usage is TRBV10-3 and J usage is TRBJ2-5; 7 nucleotides align to TRBD2. The tail of the sequence fits TRBJ2-7 better, so the J call may be wrong. The CDR3 loop spans 15 amino acids. Per germline, CDR1 ENHRY and CDR2 SYGVKD. CDR3: CAISARSGASYEQYF. CDR3 in DNA: TGTGCCATCAGTGCCCGCAGCGGGGCTTCCTACGAGCAGTACTTC.

This clonotype appeared a few times. The rearrangement joins TRBV12-3 or TRBV12-4 to TRBJ1-6, with D maybe TRBD1 (6 bases). The V end was cut by 6 bases, the J end by 7 bases, with 16 bases between. The CDR3 spans 15 residues. CDR3 region: CASSYPDSLNSPLHF. Here the CDR3 DNA reads TGTGCCAGCAGCTACCCGGACAGCCTGAATTCACCCCTCCACTTT.

The rearrangement joins TRBV4-3 to TRBJ1-3, with 11 nucleotides matching TRBD1. The CDR3 covers 19 residues. CDR1 and CDR2 (germline): LGHNA, YSLEER. Unmatched junction bases numbered 8, after V lost 1 base and J lost 0 bases. CDR3 loop: CASSQGPGTGGSSGNTIYF. The CDR3 region has the DNA TGCGCCAGCAGCCAAGGTCCCGGGACAGGGGGGAGCTCTGGAAACACCATATATTTT.

This chain joins TRBV6-5 and TRBJ2-5; D possibly corresponds to TRBD1 (7 bases). The J call may not be correct, given that the DNA end is closer to TRBJ2-7. The CDR3 extends over 15 amino acids. Per germline, CDR1 MNHEY and CDR2 SVGAGI. CDR3: CASSPYGQGGYEQYF. DNA for the CDR3: TGTGCCAGCAGCCCGTACGGGCAGGGGGGTTACGAGCAGTACTTC.

This chain connects TRBV20-1 to TRBJ2-3; no definite D call. Trimming took off 3 bases at V and 6 bases at J, with 13 bases between the two ends. CDR1 and CDR2 from the germline V gene are DFQATT and SNEGSKA (reference sequence). The CDR3 contains 13 residues. Here the CDR3 DNA reads TGCAGTGCTAGGCCCAGCACCTTTGATACGCAGTATTTT. Protein sequence: CSARPSTFDTQYF.

The rearrangement links TRBV9 to TRBJ2-3; D unresolved. Germline V CDR1 and CDR2: SGDLS, YYNGEE. The CDR3 is made up of 17 amino acids. Trimming took off 4 bases at V and 3 bases at J, with 21 bases between the two ends. The CDR3 spells CASSPRSFGISTDTQYF. The DNA for the CDR3 is TGTGCCAGCAGCCCCCGGAGCTTCGGAATCTCAACAGATACGCAGTATTTT.

The rearrangement joins TRBV12-3 or TRBV12-4 to TRBJ1-1, with 7 bases identical to TRBD1. The CDR3 loop spans 14 amino acids. Trimming removed 5 bases from V and 5 bases from J; junction bases left unmatched: 8. CDR3 amino acids: CASSPTGSWTEAFF. The CDR3 DNA reads TGTGCCAGCAGTCCGACAGGGAGTTGGACTGAAGCTTTCTTT.

This clonotype was seen only a few times. The chain has TRBV28 and TRBJ2-5; D is unclear. With 7 bases removed from V and 3 bases from J, the gap between germline ends came to 12 bases. Germline V lookup: CDR1 MDHEN, CDR2 SYDVKM. The CDR3 is 13 residues long. The CDR3 is CASNLQQEETQYF. The CDR3 DNA is TGTGCCAGCAACTTGCAGCAGGAAGAGACCCAGTACTTC.

This clonotype was counted once. Sequence at one end of the junction differs from germline and may be a read error. The V call is TRBV20-1, the J call TRBJ2-1, with TRBD2 identical over 10 bases. Germline CDR1 DFQATT, CDR2 SNEGSKA (reference sequence). The CDR3 is made up of 14 amino acids. This CDR3 is CSVRGTSVFNEQFF. The DNA of the CDR3 is TGCAGTGTTAGAGGGACTAGCGTTTTCAATGAGCAGTTCTTC.

This clonotype has at least ten counts. This chain links TRBV20-1 with TRBJ1-4; TRBD1 matches 10 bases. Germline CDR1 DFQATT, CDR2 SNEGSKA (reference sequence). Trimming cost V 6 bases and J 8 bases; bases outside gene matches: 3. The CDR3 has 12 residues. The DNA for the CDR3 is TGCAGTGCCGGGACAGGGGACGAAAAACTGTTTTTT. This encodes CSAGTGDEKLFF.

The gene calls are TRBV6-2 or TRBV6-3 and TRBJ1-2; D is unresolved. Looked up from germline, CDR1 is MNHEY and CDR2 is SVGEGT. The CDR3 covers 14 residues. Trimming stripped 6 bases from V and 0 bases from J, with 11 bases between. CDR3 in DNA: TGTGCCAGCAGGACGAGTGGGGCTAACTATGGCTACACCTTC. This encodes CASRTSGANYGYTF.

About this clonotype itself: One end of the junction is discordant with germline, which a read error may explain. This chain uses TRBV20-1 with TRBJ2-6, with D possibly matching TRBD2 (5 bases). The CDR3 spans 13 residues. CDR1 is DFQATT, CDR2 SNEGSKA, per germline (reference sequence). CDR3 residues: CSTSRTGANVLTF. In nucleotides, the CDR3 is TGCAGTACTAGTCGTACTGGGGCCAACGTCCTGACTTTC.

This clonotype was seen a handful of times. The chain links TRBV6-5 to TRBJ2-7; TRBD2 is a possible D gene (6 bases). CDR1 and CDR2 from the germline V gene are MNHEY and SVGAGI. Trimming pared 4 bases from V and 0 bases from J, leaving 13 bases between. This CDR3 contains 15 residues. The CDR3 spells CASSSSGTGSYEQYF. The CDR3 nucleotides read TGTGCCAGCAGTTCCTCCGGGACTGGCTCCTACGAGCAGTACTTC.

The chain links TRBV11-2 to TRBJ2-4; 8 bases line up with TRBD1. The J call is in doubt because the DNA end fits TRBJ2-7 better. This CDR3 comprises 14 residues. Per germline, CDR1 SGHAT and CDR2 FQNNGV. The DNA for the CDR3 is TGTGCCAGCAGCAAACGGACAGGGTTGAACGAGCAGTACTTC. Protein: CASSKRTGLNEQYF.

V gene TRBV6-5 combines with J gene TRBJ1-1; D call uncertain. CDR1 and CDR2 (germline): MNHEY, SVGAGI. This CDR3 is 13 amino acids long. Trimming stripped 6 bases from V and 7 bases from J, with 15 bases between. The CDR3 DNA sequence: TGTGCCAGCAGCCCCCCCCGGGGTTTTGAAGCTTTCTTT. Residues: CASSPPRGFEAFF.

This chain links TRBV7-2 with TRBJ2-5; weak D call: TRBD1 (6 bases). CDR1 is SGHTA and CDR2 is FQGNSA in the germline V gene. The V end lost 2 bases, the J end lost 7 bases, and 11 bases lay between the germline ends. The CDR3 sequence is 13 residues long. The CDR3 sequence is CASSLWTEVTQYF. CDR3 bases: TGTGCCAGCAGCTTATGGACAGAGGTGACCCAGTACTTC. Based on the CDR3 plus reference TRBV7-2 and TRBJ2-5, the full variable domain is GAGVSQSPSNKVTEKGKDVELRCDPISGHTALYWYRQSLGQGLEFLIYFQGNSAPDKSGLPSDRFSAERTGGSVSTLTIQRTQQEDSAVYLCASSLWTEVTQYFGPGTRLLVL.

The rearrangement joins TRBV29-1 to TRBJ2-1, with TRBD1 matching 7 bases. The germline CDR1 and CDR2 sequences are SQVTM and ANQGSEA. The V gene end was trimmed by 6 bases and the J gene end by 13 bases; junction bases not matched to a gene: 15. The CDR3 length is 13 residues. CDR3 in amino acids: CSVAPTGADVQFF. The CDR3 nucleotides are TGCAGCGTCGCTCCTACAGGGGCTGATGTACAGTTCTTC.

This chain connects TRBV29-1 to TRBJ2-2, with 12 bases identical to TRBD2. Germline V lookup: CDR1 SQVTM, CDR2 ANQGSEA. The CDR3 is made up of 18 amino acids. V trimming: 4 bases; J trimming: 6 bases; junction bases outside the gene matches: 15. CDR3 bases: TGCAGCGTTGGAGCCCCTCTAACTAGCGGGGGGATCGCCGGGGAGCTGTTTTTT. Translating it yields CSVGAPLTSGGIAGELFF.